Shown below are 11 T cell receptor beta chains from a single sample sequenced in a study of spatial heterogeneity in lung cancer. This sample's time point: blood at routine non-recurrence follow-up after resection. Unsorted tumor, nontumor lung tissue or cryopreserved PBMC supplied the whole RNA. TCRdb called the 5' RACE reads again in MiXCR, with one record for every CDR3 protein. The sample has about 50,000 distinct CDR3 sequences, more than 6.5% seen once. The sample was PBMCs, taken at follow-up. All receptors derive from a female donor with early-stage non-small cell lung cancer.

The chain recombines TRBV27 with TRBJ1-4; D unresolved. The CDR3 loop spans 15 amino acids. Germline values: CDR1 MNHEY, CDR2 SMNVEV (reference sequence). Trimming took off 4 bases at V and 2 bases at J, with 11 bases between the two ends. The CDR3: CASSSAEGTNEKLFF. DNA of the CDR3: TGTGCCAGCAGTTCCGCGGAAGGGACTAATGAAAAACTGTTTTTT. The variable domain in full, with the rest retrieved from reference TRBV27 and TRBJ1-4, is EAQVTQNPRYLITVTGKKLTVTCSQNMNHEYMSWYRQDPGLGLRQIYYSMNVEVTDKGDVPEGYKVSRKEKRNFPLILESPSPNQTSLYFCASSSAEGTNEKLFFGSGTQLSVL.

The table lists this clonotype with many counts. The gene calls are TRBV7-9 and TRBJ1-1; unclear D gene. Trimming left V 5 bases short and J 12 bases short, with 28 bases between. The CDR3 totals 16 residues. Germline CDR1 and CDR2: SEHNR and FQNEAQ (reference sequence). CDR3 loop: CASSPMASASRGKPFF. The DNA for the CDR3 is TGTGCCAGCAGCCCGATGGCGTCGGCTTCGCGTGGGAAGCCTTTCTTT.

The gene calls are TRBV2 and TRBJ2-2; weak D call: TRBD2 (7 bases). Germline V lookup: CDR1 SNHLY, CDR2 FYNNEI. The CDR3 covers 15 residues. V dropped 7 bases and J dropped 4 bases, with 16 bases sitting between them. In DNA form, the CDR3 reads TGTGCCAGCACTAGATCCGGGGGGCTCACCGGGGAGCTGTTTTTT. The encoded protein is CASTRSGGLTGELFF.

This clonotype was counted a few times. The chain uses TRBV6-2 or TRBV6-3 and TRBJ2-1; D not resolved. The CDR3 consists of 15 residues. In germline, CDR1 is MNHEY, CDR2 SVGEGT. V was trimmed by 2 bases and J by 2 bases, leaving 10 bases between them. CDR3 protein: CASSYGRRAYNEQFF. In DNA, the CDR3 is TGTGCCAGCAGTTACGGCAGAAGGGCCTACAATGAGCAGTTCTTC.

V is TRBV7-2 and J is TRBJ1-2; maybe TRBD1 (5 bases). V lost 1 base, J lost 4 bases, and 16 bases lay in between. The CDR3 sequence is 16 residues long. Germline values: CDR1 SGHTA, CDR2 FQGNSA. The CDR3 loop reads CASSLDGARPSYGYTF. In nucleotides, the CDR3 is TGTGCCAGCAGCTTAGACGGGGCCAGACCATCCTATGGCTACACCTTC.

There are many counts of this clonotype. CDR3 nucleotide sequence: TGTGCCAGCAGCCTAGGGAGCTCCTACGAGCAGTACTTC. Translating gives CASSLGSSYEQYF. J is TRBJ2-7 and V is TRBV3-1; D is possibly TRBD2 (5 bases). CDR1 and CDR2 from the germline V gene are LGHDT and YNNKEL (reference sequence). V was pared by 4 bases and J by 0 bases, with 7 bases between. The CDR3 length is 13 residues.

This clonotype was detected many times. The chain carries TRBV5-1 and TRBJ1-5; D might be TRBD1 (6 bases). CDR1 SGHRS and CDR2 YFSETQ come from the germline V gene. V was cut by 1 base and J by 4 bases, with 6 bases left in between. The CDR3 runs to 13 residues. CDR3 in amino acids: CASSLTGNQPQHF. The CDR3 DNA reads as TGCGCCAGCAGCTTGACAGGGAATCAGCCCCAGCATTTT. The full variable domain, in which reference TRBV5-1 and TRBJ1-5 provide the parts outside the CDR3, is KAGVTQTPRYLIKTRGQQVTLSCSPISGHRSVSWYQQTPGQGLQFLFEYFSETQRNKGNFPGRFSGRQFSNSRSEMNVSTLELGDSALYLCASSLTGNQPQHFGDGTRLSIL.

This clonotype was counted at least ten times. The J gene is TRBJ2-7, the V gene TRBV5-1; D is unresolved. Per the germline V gene, CDR1 is SGHRS and CDR2 is YFSETQ. The CDR3 covers 16 residues. V was shortened by 3 bases and J by 3 bases, with 19 bases between the two germline ends. The chain's CDR3 is CASSYAVGPGFYEQYF. The CDR3 DNA is TGCGCCAGCAGCTATGCCGTAGGACCCGGGTTCTACGAGCAGTACTTC.

This clonotype was recorded a few times. The chain carries TRBV4-1 and TRBJ2-1; 14 bases match TRBD2. V trimming: 4 bases; J trimming: 9 bases; junction bases outside the gene matches: 8. The CDR3 sequence is 16 residues long. Germline CDR1 reads MGHRA; CDR2 reads YSYEKL. CDR3 amino acids: CASSLTSGGARGEQFF. The CDR3 DNA follows: TGCGCCAGCAGCCTGACTAGCGGGGGGGCCAGGGGTGAGCAGTTCTTC.

This clonotype was seen a handful of times. The CDR3 DNA sequence: TGTGCCAGCAGTTTCAGCGGGGGGATCCTCCCTGGCTACACCTTC. It codes for CASSFSGGILPGYTF. The chain has TRBV27 and TRBJ1-2, with D perhaps matching TRBD1 (5 bases). V lost 3 bases and J lost 7, with 18 bases in between. Germline-derived CDR1 and CDR2 are MNHEY and SMNVEV (reference sequence). CDR3 size: 15 residues.

This clonotype was recorded a few times. This rearrangement joins TRBV27 to TRBJ2-7, with 8 bases lining up with TRBD1. V gave up 4 bases and J gave up 3 bases; unmatched junction bases: 11. The CDR3 is 16 amino acids. Looked up from germline, CDR1 is MNHEY and CDR2 is SMNVEV (reference sequence). CDR3 loop: CASSSTGTGSRYEQYF. The CDR3 DNA is TGTGCCAGCAGTTCCACCGGGACAGGCTCACGCTACGAGCAGTACTTC.